This T cell receptor beta chain was captured in a study of identical twins. Healthy Caucasians made up all donors. cDNA carried unique molecular identifiers, and a universal primer site was added by template switching. TCRdb called the 5' RACE reads again in MiXCR, with one record for every CDR3 protein. The sample consists of about 720,000 distinct CDR3 sequences, 8.5% to 9% of them appearing once. The same data also contributed to another study, on yellow fever vaccine responses in identical twins.

This TCR was recovered from a woman under 30 in good health. Material: PBMCs.

The CDR3 protein is CASSWGTGRTEAFF. The CDR3 nucleotides are TGTGCCAGCAGCTGGGGGACAGGGCGGACTGAAGCTTTCTTT. The rearrangement links TRBV5-6 to TRBJ1-1, with TRBD1 identical over 9 bases. With V trimmed by 3 bases and J by 5 bases, 5 bases remained unmatched. CDR1 and CDR2 (germline): SGHDT, YYEEEE. The CDR3 has 14 residues.